This T cell receptor (beta chain) was documented in a study of blood T cell repertoires in COVID-19. Study-wide context: Samples taken during acute and convalescent COVID-19 were collected in the United States, Italy and Spain.

The authors' processing: It was from reference gene primer amplification that nucleated cell counts were estimated. Libraries were prepared by immunoSEQ multiplex PCR; TCRdb keeps only in-frame clonotypes and omits some of them. D and trimming come from the DNA, and the V and J calls and clone size come from that table. The sample yields 300,000 to 400,000 clones, roughly 89% seen once. Germline-derived CDR1 and CDR2 are GTSNPN and SVGIG (reference sequence). V dropped 2 bases and J dropped 5 bases, with 10 bases sitting between them. The CDR3 is made up of 13 amino acids. Specimen: peripheral blood. The rearrangement uses TRBV30 and TRBJ1-5; D is perhaps TRBD1 (6 bases). This receptor was obtained from a young woman who had recovered from COVID-19. The CDR3 DNA follows: TGTGCCTGGAGTTCCAGGGGAGATCAGCCCCAGCATTTT. This gives the protein CAWSSRGDQPQHF.